This T cell receptor (beta chain) came from a study of T cells in women clearing cervical HPV infection. The CDR3 consists of 11 residues. The germline CDR1 and CDR2 sequences are DFQATT and SNEGSKA (reference sequence). This table comes from immunoSEQ multiplex PCR, and its TCRdb copy is limited to in-frame clones, with some not included. The sample table includes some 40,000 clones. With respect to this clone: The CDR3 goes on 3 residues after the read ends, and that part is filled in from the germline J gene.

The TCR sequence derives from a woman between 18 and 70 years old with a cervical HPV16 infection that either progressed to CIN3+ or cleared (not recorded which). Sample: blood buffy coat. The V gene is TRBV20-1, the J gene TRBJ1-1; D remains ambiguous. The CDR3 region is CSVGPGAGAFF. CDR3 DNA, as far as it was read: TGCAGTGTCGGACCTGGCGCGGGA.